The clone carrying this T cell receptor (beta chain) has a handful of counts. The antigen remains unidentified. This sample was included in a study of CD8 T cells in ankylosing spondylitis. Study conclusions and caveats: It appeared that ankylosing spondylitis blood was characterized by a TCR beta motif of fewer than ten highly homologous variants. Significant enrichment of disease-linked clones was reported in matched ankylosing spondylitis synovial fluid. In peripheral blood, disease-linked CD8+ clones occurred at relatively low frequencies.

The CDR3 spans 13 residues. In germline, CDR1 is MNHEY, CDR2 SVGEGT. Trimming removed 1 base at V and 12 bases at J, with 13 bases between. Preparation of TCR beta libraries was done by quantitative 5'-RACE with molecular barcodes. TCRdb independently ran MiXCR on the 5' RACE reads; one entry per CDR3 protein. Of about 130,000 distinct CDR3 sequences in the sample, roughly 13% are singletons; the top ten hold approximately 3%. The sequence was obtained from a female donor with ankylosing spondylitis or in good health (not recorded which). What was sequenced was blood, either unsorted or a sorted T cell fraction (not recorded which). This chain joins TRBV6-2 or TRBV6-3 and TRBJ1-5; D may be TRBD1 (5 bases). This CDR3 is CASSYFRDGDQHF. The CDR3 DNA reads as TGTGCCAGCAGTTACTTTCGGGACGGCGACCAGCATTTT.